What follows are 14 T cell receptor beta chains derived from one specimen sequenced in a study of T cell responses to AZD1222 COVID-19 vaccine. Some clones are missing from TCRdb's copy, which holds only in-frame ones; the method was immunoSEQ multiplex PCR. The data show some 130,000 clones, with 93% seen just once and under 6.5% held by the top ten. The source material was peripheral blood, sampled on day 0 of AZD1222 vaccination. These receptors originate from an adult in good health.

The V gene is TRBV5-4, the J gene TRBJ2-7; tentatively, D is TRBD2 (6 bases). V was clipped by 3 bases and J by 6 bases, with 16 bases between them. The CDR3 loop spans 14 amino acids. Germline V gene lookup returns CDR1 SGHNT and CDR2 YYREEE (reference sequence). The CDR3 here is CASSSLGVGGEQYF. DNA of the CDR3: TGTGCCAGCAGCTCTCTCGGGGTGGGGGGCGAGCAGTACTTC.

V usage is TRBV5-1 and J usage is TRBJ2-5, with D possibly being TRBD1 (5 bases). Germline V lookup: CDR1 SGHRS, CDR2 YFSETQ. The germline V and J ends were trimmed by 5 bases and 3 bases, with 14 bases remaining between them. The CDR3 is made up of 14 amino acids. The CDR3 region is CASRSQGLEETQYF. The CDR3 region has the DNA TGCGCCAGCAGATCTCAGGGTCTTGAAGAGACCCAGTACTTC.

This chain connects TRBV10-2 to TRBJ1-1; D not resolved. Germline V lookup: CDR1 WSHSY, CDR2 SAAADI. The CDR3 is 12 amino acids. The V end lost 4 bases, the J end lost 1 base, and 4 bases lay between the germline ends. DNA for the CDR3: TGCGCCAGCAGTGGGACGAACACTGAAGCTTTCTTT. Translated: CASSGTNTEAFF.

V usage is TRBV3-1 (or the pseudogene TRBV3-2) and J usage is TRBJ2-1; 12 nucleotides align to TRBD2. CDR3 length: 17 amino acids. Germline V gene data show CDR1 as LGHDT and CDR2 as YNNKEL (reference sequence). Trimming cost V 0 bases and J 8 bases; bases outside gene matches: 8. The CDR3, as DNA: TGTGCCAGCAGCCAAGAGAGTTTCCTAGCGGGAGGGTATGAGCAGTTCTTC. Protein: CASSQESFLAGGYEQFF.

This chain uses TRBV9 with TRBJ2-2; 8 positions agree with TRBD1. The length of the CDR3 is 14 residues. Looked up from germline, CDR1 is SGDLS and CDR2 is YYNGEE. J gave up 7 bases and V 4 bases, and 6 bases lay outside the gene matches. CDR3 loop: CASSPQGANGELFF. The CDR3 nucleotides are TGTGCCAGCAGCCCTCAGGGGGCGAACGGGGAGCTGTTTTTT. Based on the CDR3 plus reference TRBV9 and TRBJ2-2, the full variable domain is DSGVTQTPKHLITATGQRVTLRCSPRSGDLSVYWYQQSLDQGLQFLIQYYNGEERAKGNILERFSAQQFPDLHSELNLSSLELGDSALYFCASSPQGANGELFFGEGSRLTVL.

This sequence joins TRBV24-1 and TRBJ2-5; the D is unclear. The CDR3 runs 11 residues. With 1 base removed from V and 13 bases from J, the gap between germline ends came to 9 bases. Per the germline V gene, CDR1 is KGHDR and CDR2 is SFDVKD. The CDR3: CATSDFRALYF. In nucleotides, the CDR3 is TGTGCCACCAGTGATTTTAGGGCGTTGTACTTC.

V usage is TRBV21-1 and J usage is TRBJ1-1; the table's D call TRBD1 went unverified against the DNA. TRBV21-1 is a documented pseudogene. The CDR3 length is 12 residues. CDR3 DNA: TGTGCCAGGCTTGGGACAGGGACTGAAGCTTTCTTT. It encodes CARLGTGTEAFF.

The chain combines TRBV5-6 with TRBJ2-1, with 8 bases fitting TRBD2. CDR3 size: 16 residues. Trimming removed 1 base from V and 8 bases from J; junction bases left unmatched: 11. Germline CDR1 is SGHDT and CDR2 is YYEEEE. The CDR3, as DNA: TGTGCCAGCAGCTTGATCTCAGCGGGAGAGAGGGATGAGCAGTTCTTC. Translation gives CASSLISAGERDEQFF.

This sequence joins TRBV29-1 and TRBJ2-3, with 8 bases lining up with TRBD2. V lost 5 bases and J lost 0; bases outside the gene matches: 1. From germline, CDR1 is SQVTM and CDR2 ANQGSEA. CDR3 size: 13 residues. CDR3 in DNA: TGCAGCGTTCCTAGCGGGAGCACAGATACGCAGTATTTT. Its protein product is CSVPSGSTDTQYF.

The chain has TRBV5-6 and TRBJ1-3; D is unresolved. Trimming shortened V by 4 bases and J by 2 bases, and 7 bases separated the two germline ends. Germline loops: CDR1 SGHDT, CDR2 YYEEEE. The CDR3 has 13 residues. CDR3: CASSHPPGNTIYF. DNA for the CDR3: TGTGCCAGCAGCCACCCTCCTGGAAACACCATATATTTT.

The CDR3: CASSRPDRNSPLHF. In nucleotides, the CDR3 is TGTGCCAGCAGCCGTCCGGACAGAAATTCACCCCTCCACTTT. The genes are TRBV3-1 (or the pseudogene TRBV3-2) and TRBJ1-6, with D possibly TRBD1 on 6 matching bases. V dropped 4 bases and J dropped 7 bases, with 11 bases sitting between them. The CDR3 has 14 amino acids. Germline V gene sequence: CDR1 LGHDT, CDR2 YNNKEL (reference sequence).

V usage is TRBV7-3 and J usage is TRBJ2-3; tentatively, D is TRBD2 (6 bases). The CDR3 extends over 15 amino acids. Germline CDR1 SGHTA, CDR2 FQGTGA. V lost 2 bases, J lost 6 bases, and 15 bases lay in between. The chain's CDR3 is CASSLRGSGLDTQYF. The CDR3 region has the DNA TGTGCCAGCAGCTTACGGGGGAGCGGGTTGGATACGCAGTATTTT.

The chain combines TRBV12-3 or TRBV12-4 with TRBJ1-2; D is possibly TRBD1 (6 bases). Between the trimmed V and J ends, which lost 5 bases and 7 bases, there was a span of 11 bases. The CDR3 length is 12 residues. DNA of the CDR3: TGTGCCAGCAGTGCCAGGGACATTGGCTACACCTTC. As protein: CASSARDIGYTF.

V usage is TRBV7-8 and J usage is TRBJ1-4; 7 nucleotides align to TRBD1. Germline V gene data show CDR1 as SGHVS and CDR2 as FQNEAQ. This CDR3 comprises 16 residues. V dropped 6 bases and J dropped 5; count of bases not matched to a gene: 12. The CDR3 nucleotides read TGTGCCAGCAGAGCACGGACAGGTAGGTCGAATGAAAAACTGTTTTTT. Translation: CASRARTGRSNEKLFF.